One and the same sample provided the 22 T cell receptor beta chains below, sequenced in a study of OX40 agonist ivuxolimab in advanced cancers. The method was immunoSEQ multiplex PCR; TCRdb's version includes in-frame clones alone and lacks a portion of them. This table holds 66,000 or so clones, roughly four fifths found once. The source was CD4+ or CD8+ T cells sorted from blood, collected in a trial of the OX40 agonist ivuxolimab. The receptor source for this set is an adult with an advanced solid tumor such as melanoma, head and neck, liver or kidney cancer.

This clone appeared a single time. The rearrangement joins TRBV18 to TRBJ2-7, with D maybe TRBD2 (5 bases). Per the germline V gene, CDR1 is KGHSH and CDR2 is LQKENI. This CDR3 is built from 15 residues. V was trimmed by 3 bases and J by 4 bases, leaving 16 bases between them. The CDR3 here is CASSPYGLAQYEQYF. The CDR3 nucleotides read TGTGCCAGCTCACCGTACGGGCTAGCCCAATACGAGCAGTACTTC.

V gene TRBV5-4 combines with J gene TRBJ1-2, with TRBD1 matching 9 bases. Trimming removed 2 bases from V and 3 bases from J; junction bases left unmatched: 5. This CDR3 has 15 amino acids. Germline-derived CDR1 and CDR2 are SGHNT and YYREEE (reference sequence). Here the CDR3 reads CASSFVRQGDYGYTF. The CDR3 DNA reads TGTGCCAGCAGCTTCGTGAGACAGGGGGACTATGGCTACACCTTC.

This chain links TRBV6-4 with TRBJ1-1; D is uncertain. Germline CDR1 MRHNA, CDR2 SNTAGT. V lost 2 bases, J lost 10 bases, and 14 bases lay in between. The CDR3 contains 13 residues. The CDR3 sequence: CASSDADPIRAFF. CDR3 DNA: TGTGCCAGCAGTGACGCCGACCCTATCAGAGCTTTCTTT.

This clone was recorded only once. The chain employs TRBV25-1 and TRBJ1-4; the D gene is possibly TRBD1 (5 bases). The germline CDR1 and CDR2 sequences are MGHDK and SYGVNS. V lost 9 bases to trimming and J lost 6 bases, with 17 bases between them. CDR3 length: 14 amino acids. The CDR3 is CASKQGDLYEKLFF. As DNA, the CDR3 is TGTGCCAGTAAGCAGGGAGATTTGTATGAAAAACTGTTTTTT.

The CDR3 is CASSLGQGWTEAFF. The CDR3 DNA reads as TGTGCCAGCAGTTTAGGACAGGGCTGGACTGAAGCTTTCTTT. The chain combines TRBV28 with TRBJ1-1, with 8 positions matching TRBD1. Trimming cost V 2 bases and J 5 bases; bases outside gene matches: 4. The CDR3 contains 14 residues. Germline V gene sequence: CDR1 MDHEN, CDR2 SYDVKM.

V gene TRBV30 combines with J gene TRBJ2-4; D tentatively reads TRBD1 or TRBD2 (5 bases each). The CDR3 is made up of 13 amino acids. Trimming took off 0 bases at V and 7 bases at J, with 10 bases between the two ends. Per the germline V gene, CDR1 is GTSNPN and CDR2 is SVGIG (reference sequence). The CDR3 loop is CAWSVEGTNIQYF. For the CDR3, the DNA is TGTGCCTGGAGTGTAGAGGGGACGAACATTCAGTACTTC.

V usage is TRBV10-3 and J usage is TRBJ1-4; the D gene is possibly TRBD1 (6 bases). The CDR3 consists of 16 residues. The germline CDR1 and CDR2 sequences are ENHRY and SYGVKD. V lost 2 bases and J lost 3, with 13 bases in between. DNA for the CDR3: TGTGCCATCAGTGAGGGCGCAGGGGTCGCTAATGAAAAACTGTTTTTT. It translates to CAISEGAGVANEKLFF.

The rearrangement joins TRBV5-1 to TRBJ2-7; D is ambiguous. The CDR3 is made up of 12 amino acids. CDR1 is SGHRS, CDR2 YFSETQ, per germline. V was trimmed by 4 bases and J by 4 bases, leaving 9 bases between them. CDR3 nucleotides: TGCGCCAGCAGCACCGACACGTACGAGCAGTACTTC. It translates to CASSTDTYEQYF. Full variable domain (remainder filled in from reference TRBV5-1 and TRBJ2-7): KAGVTQTPRYLIKTRGQQVTLSCSPISGHRSVSWYQQTPGQGLQFLFEYFSETQRNKGNFPGRFSGRQFSNSRSEMNVSTLELGDSALYLCASSTDTYEQYFGPGTRLTVT.

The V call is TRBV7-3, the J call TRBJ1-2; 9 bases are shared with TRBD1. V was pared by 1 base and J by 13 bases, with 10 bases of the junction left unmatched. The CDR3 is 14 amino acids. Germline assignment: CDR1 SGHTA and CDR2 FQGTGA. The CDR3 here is CASSLRGPGQGFTF. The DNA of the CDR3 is TGTGCCAGCAGCTTAAGGGGACCGGGACAGGGTTTCACCTTC.

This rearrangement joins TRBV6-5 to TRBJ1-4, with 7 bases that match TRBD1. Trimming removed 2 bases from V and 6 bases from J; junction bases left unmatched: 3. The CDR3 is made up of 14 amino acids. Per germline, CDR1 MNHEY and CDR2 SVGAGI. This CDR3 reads CASSYRGTDEKLFF. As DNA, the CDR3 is TGTGCCAGCAGTTACCGGGGGACAGATGAAAAACTGTTTTTT.

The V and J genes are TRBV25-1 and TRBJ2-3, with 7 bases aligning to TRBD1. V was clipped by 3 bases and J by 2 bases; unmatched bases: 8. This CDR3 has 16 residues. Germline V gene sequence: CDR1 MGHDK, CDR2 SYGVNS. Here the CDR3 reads CASSDVGRGNTDTQYF. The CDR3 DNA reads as TGTGCCAGCAGTGACGTTGGCAGGGGGAACACAGATACGCAGTATTTT.

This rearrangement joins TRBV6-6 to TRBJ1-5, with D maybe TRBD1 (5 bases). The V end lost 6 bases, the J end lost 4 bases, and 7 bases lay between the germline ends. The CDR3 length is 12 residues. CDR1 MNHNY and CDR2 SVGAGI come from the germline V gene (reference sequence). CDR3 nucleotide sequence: TGTGCCAGCAGAGAGGGGAATCAGCCCCAGCATTTT. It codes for CASREGNQPQHF.

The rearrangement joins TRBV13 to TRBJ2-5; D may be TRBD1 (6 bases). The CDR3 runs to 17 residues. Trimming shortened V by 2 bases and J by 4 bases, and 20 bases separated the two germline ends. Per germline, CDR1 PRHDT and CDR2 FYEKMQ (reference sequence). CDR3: CASSLRSGAHMRETQYF. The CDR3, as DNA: TGTGCCAGCAGCTTACGCTCAGGGGCCCACATGAGAGAGACCCAGTACTTC.

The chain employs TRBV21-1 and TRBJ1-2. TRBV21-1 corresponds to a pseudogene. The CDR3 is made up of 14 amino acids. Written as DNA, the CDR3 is TGTGCCAGCAGCAGGGGTTTTTCTAACTATGGCTACACCTTC. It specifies CASSRGFSNYGYTF.

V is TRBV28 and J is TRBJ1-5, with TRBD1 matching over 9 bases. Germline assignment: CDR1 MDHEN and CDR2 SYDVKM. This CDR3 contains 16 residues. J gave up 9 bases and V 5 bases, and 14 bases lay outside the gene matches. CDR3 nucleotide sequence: TGTGCCAGCAGTGCCGCCGACAGGGGGAGGTTGAGGCCCCAGCATTTT. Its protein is CASSAADRGRLRPQHF.

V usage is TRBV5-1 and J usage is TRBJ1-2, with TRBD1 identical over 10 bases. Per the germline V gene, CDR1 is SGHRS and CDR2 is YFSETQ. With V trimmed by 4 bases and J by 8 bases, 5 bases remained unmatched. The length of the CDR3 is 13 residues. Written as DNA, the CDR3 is TGCGCCAGCAGCCCCGGACAGGGGGAGGGCTACACCTTC. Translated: CASSPGQGEGYTF.

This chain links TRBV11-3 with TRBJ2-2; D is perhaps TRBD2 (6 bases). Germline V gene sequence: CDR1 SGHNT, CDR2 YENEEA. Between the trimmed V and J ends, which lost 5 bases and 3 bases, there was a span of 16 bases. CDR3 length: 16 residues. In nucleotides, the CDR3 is TGTGCCAGCAGCGAGGACGGGGGATGGGACACCGGGGAGCTGTTTTTT. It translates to CASSEDGGWDTGELFF. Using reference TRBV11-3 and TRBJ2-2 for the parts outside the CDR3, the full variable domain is EAGVVQSPRYKIIEKKQPVAFWCNPISGHNTLYWYLQNLGQGPELLIRYENEEAVDDSQLPKDRFSAERLKGVDSTLKIQPAELGDSAVYLCASSEDGGWDTGELFFGEGSRLTVL.

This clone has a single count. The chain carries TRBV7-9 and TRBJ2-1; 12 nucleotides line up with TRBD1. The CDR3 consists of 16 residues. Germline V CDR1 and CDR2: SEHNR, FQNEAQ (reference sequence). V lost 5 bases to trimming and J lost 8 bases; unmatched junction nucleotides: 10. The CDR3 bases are TGTGCCAGCAGCCTCCACGGGACAGGGGGCTTGGATGAGCAGTTCTTC. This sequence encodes CASSLHGTGGLDEQFF.

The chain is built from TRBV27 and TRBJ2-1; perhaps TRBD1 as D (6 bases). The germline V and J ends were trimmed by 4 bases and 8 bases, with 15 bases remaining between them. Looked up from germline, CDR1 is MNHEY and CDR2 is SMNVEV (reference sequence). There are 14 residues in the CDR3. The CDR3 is CASSSEQGSDEQFF. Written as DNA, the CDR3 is TGTGCCAGCAGTTCAGAACAGGGTTCGGATGAGCAGTTCTTC.

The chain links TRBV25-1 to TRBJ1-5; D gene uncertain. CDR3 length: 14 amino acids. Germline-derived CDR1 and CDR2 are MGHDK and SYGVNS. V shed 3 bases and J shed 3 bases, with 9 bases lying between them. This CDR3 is CASSDRQPNQPQHF. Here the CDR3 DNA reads TGTGCCAGCAGTGACCGCCAGCCCAATCAGCCCCAGCATTTT.

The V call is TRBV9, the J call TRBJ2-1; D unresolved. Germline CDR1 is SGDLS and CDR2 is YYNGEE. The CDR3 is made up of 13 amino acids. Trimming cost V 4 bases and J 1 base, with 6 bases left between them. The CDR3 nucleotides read TGTGCCAGCAGCCCTGGGTCCTACAATGAGCAGTTCTTC. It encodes CASSPGSYNEQFF.

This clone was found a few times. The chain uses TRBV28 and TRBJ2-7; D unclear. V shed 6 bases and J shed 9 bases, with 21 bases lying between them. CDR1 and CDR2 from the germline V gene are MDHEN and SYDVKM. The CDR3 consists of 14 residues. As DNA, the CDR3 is TGTGCCAGCAGCCCTCATCAGGACGGGTATGGGCAGTACTTC. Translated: CASSPHQDGYGQYF.